Listed below are T cell receptor beta chains from one sample, sequenced in a study of T cells in localized non-small cell lung cancer. Sequencing was performed with immunoSEQ multiplex PCR; in TCRdb, only in-frame clones are kept and a portion is missing. The table includes approximately 64,000 clones, about 90% detected once. Specimen: peripheral blood, collected before any cancer treatment. These TCRs come from a woman aged 40-69 years with stage I lung adenocarcinoma. The CDR3 runs from the conserved cysteine through the conserved F or W. The order of the fields is V gene, clone size, D gene, J gene, CDR3 DNA, CDR3 protein. D genes are given only for firm matches. Rows give clone size only sometimes, using once, few, many, or a class for an expanded clone.

>TRBV27|.|.|TRBJ2-1
TGTGCCAGCACTCGTAGTGCAGCTAACTACAATGAGCAGTTCTTC
CASTRSAANYNEQFF
>TRBV28|.|TRBD1|TRBJ2-7
TGTGCCAGCACCCCGAAGGACAGGGAAGGTCAGTACTTC
CASTPKDREGQYF
>TRBV18|.|.|TRBJ1-1
TGTGCCAGCTCACTTGATGGGACACAGGAGGCTTTCTTT
CASSLDGTQEAFF
>TRBV10-3|.|TRBD1|TRBJ2-2
TGTGCCATCAGTGACTCCCGAGACAGGGAATTCGAGAACACCGGGGAGCTGTTTTTT
CAISDSRDREFENTGELFF
>TRBV10-3|.|TRBD2|TRBJ2-5
TGTGCCTCAGCCCTAGCGGGGCAAGAGACCCAGTACTTC
CASALAGQETQYF
>TRBV2|.|TRBD1|TRBJ1-5
TGTGCCAGCGGGGAAACAGGGGGCGGACAGCCCCAGCATTTT
CASGETGGGQPQHF
>TRBV6-1|.|TRBD1|TRBJ1-2
TGTGCCAGCAGTAAAGGACAGGGGGCAATGGATGGCTACACCTTC
CASSKGQGAMDGYTF
>TRBV10-3|.|.|TRBJ2-5
TGTGCCATCAGTGAGTCTCGACAGGAATACGAGACCCAGTACTTC
CAISESRQEYETQYF
>TRBV18|.|.|TRBJ1-1
TGTGCCAGCTCACCAGGGGCCGGGAACACTGAAGCTTTCTTT
CASSPGAGNTEAFF
>TRBV6-1|.|.|TRBJ2-7
TGTGCCAGCGACTCCAGGGGTCGGCACGAGCAGTACTTC
CASDSRGRHEQYF
>TRBV18|.|.|TRBJ1-5
TGTGCCAGCTCACCAGCAGCCGGAGGGGATCAGCCCCAGCATTTT
CASSPAAGGDQPQHF
>TRBV7-8|once|TRBD1|TRBJ1-1
TGTGCCAGCAGCCTAAGACAGGGTGGAGAAGCTTTCTTT
CASSLRQGGEAFF
>TRBV27|.|.|TRBJ1-1
TGTGCCAGCAGTCTTACAGGGACCACTGAAGCTTTCTTT
CASSLTGTTEAFF
>TRBV2|.|.|TRBJ1-1
TGTGCCAGCAGTGAAGCACACAGTTCTTTATCTGAAGCTTTCTTT
CASSEAHSSLSEAFF
>TRBV7-3|once|.|TRBJ2-1
TGTGCCAGCAGCTTAAGTGGCCCCACAGGGCACAATGAGCAGTTCTTC
CASSLSGPTGHNEQFF
>TRBV5-5|once|TRBD2|TRBJ2-1
TGTGCCAGCAGCCGAATGGCGGGAGAGGGCGGGTTCTTC
CASSRMAGEGGFF
>TRBV5-5|.|TRBD2|TRBJ2-7
TGTGCCAGCAGCTTGACCGGGGGGAGCCCCGTGAACGAGCAGTACTTC
CASSLTGGSPVNEQYF
>TRBV7-9|large|TRBD2|TRBJ2-7
TGTGCCAGCAGCTCCCAGCGGGAGGGGGGATACGAGCAGTACTTC
CASSSQREGGYEQYF
>TRBV5-1|.|TRBD1|TRBJ2-7
TGCGCCAGCAGCTTTTCCGGGACAGGACACATCCCGGAATTCTACGAGCAGTACTTC
CASSFSGTGHIPEFYEQYF
>TRBV5-4|.|.|TRBJ1-2
TGTGCCAGCAGCTTGATGGCGACCGATAACTATGGCTACACCTTC
CASSLMATDNYGYTF
>TRBV7-3|.|.|TRBJ1-2
TGTGCCAGCAGCTTAGGGTCTGGGTCTGGCTACACCTTC
CASSLGSGSGYTF
>TRBV2|.|.|TRBJ2-1
TGTGCCAGCAGTGAATGGGAGGATGAGCAGTTCTTC
CASSEWEDEQFF
>TRBV9|.|.|TRBJ2-3
TGTGCCAGCAGCGTAGACCAGGGACCCGCAGATACGCAGTATTTT
CASSVDQGPADTQYF
>TRBV7-9|.|.|TRBJ1-6
TGTGCCAGCAGCCGCCGGGACACCTATAATTCACCCCTCCACTTT
CASSRRDTYNSPLHF
>TRBV7-3|.|.|TRBJ1-6
TGTGCCAGCAGCTTAGGGACACTTAATTCACCCCTCCACTTT
CASSLGTLNSPLHF
>TRBV28|.|.|TRBJ2-1
TGTGCCAGCAGAGCCGTCCCAAATGAGCAGTTCTTC
CASRAVPNEQFF
>TRBV7-2|.|TRBD1|TRBJ2-2
TGTGCCAGCAGCTTGGGACAGGGGGGGACCGGGGAGCTGTTTTTT
CASSLGQGGTGELFF
>TRBV28|.|TRBD1|TRBJ2-4
TGTGCCAGCAGTTTAACTGGGACAGGGTCTGGAGGCAAAAACATTCAGTACTTC
CASSLTGTGSGGKNIQYF
>TRBV7-6|.|.|TRBJ2-2
TGTGCCAGCAGCCCCCCCCCAGGAGGTAACACCGGGGAGCTGTTTTTT
CASSPPPGGNTGELFF